The clone carrying this TCR beta chain was detected a few times. Data came from immunoSEQ multiplex PCR; TCRdb stores just in-frame clones and leaves some out. The table shows under 95,000 clones, with more than 65% occurring only once. Trimming shortened V by 0 bases and J by 7 bases, and 7 bases separated the two germline ends. Germline V gene data show CDR1 as SGHRS and CDR2 as YFSETQ. The CDR3 covers 13 residues. This record belongs to a study of PD-1 blockade in mismatch repair-deficient tumors. The J gene is TRBJ2-2, the V gene TRBV5-1, with D maybe TRBD2 (5 bases). Sequenced here: peripheral blood, sampled 12 weeks after starting pembrolizumab. The sequence was obtained from an adult with mismatch repair-deficient cancer. This CDR3 is CASSLGEIGELFF. The CDR3, as DNA: TGCGCCAGCAGCTTGGGGGAGATCGGGGAGCTGTTTTTT.